Listed here are 26 T cell receptor beta chains from one sample, sequenced in a study of response to subunit inactivated influenza vaccine. TCRdb reanalysed the RT-PCR reads using MiXCR and keeps one entry per CDR3 protein. Of around 750,000 distinct CDR3 sequences detected, around 20% appear once; the ten largest clones hold 10%. This specimen was PBMCs from blood, taken roughly 5 days after vaccination. The source is a man aged 45 to 65 who received an inactivated influenza vaccine.

A few counts support this clonotype. The chain links TRBV12-3 or TRBV12-4 to TRBJ2-7; 15 positions match TRBD2. The CDR3 extends over 17 amino acids. The J segment lost 7 bases and the V segment lost 4 bases, leaving 11 bases of the junction unmatched. DNA for the CDR3: TGTGCCAGCAGTTGGACTAGCGGGGGGGCCTGGGTAGCAGAGCAGTACTTC. It specifies CASSWTSGGAWVAEQYF.

The rearrangement uses TRBV5-1 and TRBJ1-4; maybe TRBD1 (6 bases). Trimming removed 5 bases from V and 8 bases from J, with 13 bases in between. The CDR3 totals 13 residues. Germline CDR1 and CDR2: SGHRS and YFSETQ. The DNA of the CDR3 is TGCGCCAGCAGACAGGGCAGTAACGAAAAACTGTTTTTT. Its translation: CASRQGSNEKLFF.

The V and J genes are TRBV18 and TRBJ1-2; the match to TRBD1 covers 11 bases. The V and J ends lost 0 bases and 6 bases, in that order; junction bases with no gene match: 3. The CDR3 consists of 15 residues. Germline V gene sequence: CDR1 KGHSH, CDR2 LQKENI. The chain's CDR3 is CASSPPGQGVNGYTF. In nucleotides, the CDR3 is TGTGCCAGCTCACCACCGGGACAGGGGGTAAATGGCTACACCTTC.

V usage is TRBV3-1 and J usage is TRBJ1-1, with a tentative D call TRBD1 (6 bases). Germline V lookup: CDR1 LGHDT, CDR2 YNNKEL (reference sequence). The CDR3 is 15 residues long. V was cut by 3 bases and J by 1 base, with 12 bases left in between. The CDR3 region has the DNA TGTGCCAGCAGCCATCCGGGACACCCGAACACTGAAGCTTTCTTT. Protein product: CASSHPGHPNTEAFF. The whole variable domain, remainder taken from reference TRBV3-1 and TRBJ1-1, is DTAVSQTPKYLVTQMGNDKSIKCEQNLGHDTMYWYKQDSKKFLKIMFSYNNKELIINETVPNRFSPKSPDKAHLNLHINSLELGDSAVYFCASSHPGHPNTEAFFGQGTRLTVV.

The J gene is TRBJ1-4, the V gene TRBV12-3 or TRBV12-4, with D perhaps matching TRBD1 (5 bases). V dropped 8 bases and J dropped 6 bases, with 16 bases sitting between them. The CDR3 contains 14 residues. The CDR3 DNA is TGTGCCAGCGGACTTTGGGGCAGGGATGAAAAACTGTTTTTT. Translating it yields CASGLWGRDEKLFF.

V gene TRBV20-1 combines with J gene TRBJ2-3; no clear D. The V end lost 3 bases, the J end lost 0 bases, and 7 bases lay between the germline ends. Germline CDR1 reads DFQATT; CDR2 reads SNEGSKA (reference sequence). This CDR3 region has 13 residues. The CDR3 sequence is CSASGESTDTQYF. The CDR3, as DNA: TGCAGTGCTAGCGGTGAAAGCACAGATACGCAGTATTTT.

Only a few counts were recorded for this clonotype. The V and J genes are TRBV18 and TRBJ2-1; D remains ambiguous. CDR1 and CDR2 from the germline V gene are KGHSH and LQKENI. Trimming removed 3 bases from V and 8 bases from J, with 14 bases in between. The CDR3 covers 14 residues. CDR3 loop: CASSPTSLEDEQFF. The CDR3 DNA reads TGTGCCAGCTCACCTACTTCGCTGGAAGATGAGCAGTTCTTC.

The genes are TRBV28 and TRBJ2-3, with 9 bases aligning to TRBD2. Germline trimming cut 5 bases from V and 2 bases from J; bases unmatched to any gene: 5. Looked up from germline, CDR1 is MDHEN and CDR2 is SYDVKM. The CDR3 totals 15 residues. CDR3 region: CASSRAGGHTDTQYF. The DNA of the CDR3 is TGTGCCAGCAGTCGAGCGGGAGGACACACAGATACGCAGTATTTT.

This chain links TRBV7-2 with TRBJ2-3, with TRBD2 matching over 13 bases. Germline trimming cut 4 bases from V and 3 bases from J; bases unmatched to any gene: 10. This CDR3 comprises 18 residues. Germline loops: CDR1 SGHTA, CDR2 FQGNSA. The chain's CDR3 is CASSSAGLAGLRTDTQYF. The CDR3 bases are TGTGCCAGCAGCTCAGCGGGACTAGCGGGATTGAGAACAGATACGCAGTATTTT.

The CDR3 loop is CASSPVGRRQPYEQYF. The CDR3 coding sequence is TGCGCCAGCAGTCCTGTAGGTCGGCGCCAGCCCTACGAGCAGTACTTC. The chain has TRBV4-1 and TRBJ2-7; no firm D call. The ends were cut back, 6 bases at V and 2 bases at J, with 20 bases in the middle. Germline-derived CDR1 and CDR2 are MGHRA and YSYEKL. This CDR3 has 16 residues.

This chain uses TRBV28 with TRBJ2-7; the D gene could be TRBD1 or TRBD2 (6 bases each). From germline, CDR1 is MDHEN and CDR2 SYDVKM. This CDR3 spans 14 amino acids. V lost 6 bases and J 5 bases, leaving 17 bases between the germline ends. In DNA, the CDR3 is TGTGCCAGCAGCCAAAGGCCGGGGGCGGACGAGCAGTACTTC. Translated, it gives CASSQRPGADEQYF.

This clonotype appeared a few times. The gene calls are TRBV24-1 and TRBJ2-3; no clear D gene. This CDR3 comprises 12 residues. Germline V gene sequence: CDR1 KGHDR, CDR2 SFDVKD. The ends were cut back, 3 bases at V and 3 bases at J, with 3 bases in the middle. The CDR3 region has the DNA TGTGCCACCAGTGATCGGACAGATACGCAGTATTTT. Its translation: CATSDRTDTQYF.

V and J are TRBV27 and TRBJ2-3, with TRBD2 matching 12 bases. CDR3 size: 15 residues. CDR1 is MNHEY, CDR2 SMNVEV, per germline (reference sequence). With 2 bases clipped from V and 13 bases from J, the junction kept 10 bases outside the gene matches. The DNA of the CDR3 is TGTGCCAGCAGTTTACGACTAGCGGGGGCGGGCCGTAAGTATTTT. Translated, it gives CASSLRLAGAGRKYF.

CDR3 sequence (DNA): TGTGCCAGCAGCTTACCCGGGACAGTCTACAATGAGCAGTTCTTC. It is translated as CASSLPGTVYNEQFF. The rearrangement joins TRBV11-2 to TRBJ2-1, with TRBD1 matching 7 bases. Germline assignment: CDR1 SGHAT and CDR2 FQNNGV. The CDR3 spans 15 residues. The trim removed 2 bases at V and 3 bases at J, leaving 4 bases unmatched.

The CDR3 sequence is CSAIGGNNQPQHF. The CDR3 nucleotides are TGCAGTGCTATAGGAGGGAACAATCAGCCCCAGCATTTT. The chain has TRBV20-1 and TRBJ1-5; the D is unclear. The germline CDR1 and CDR2 sequences are DFQATT and SNEGSKA (reference sequence). The V end lost 4 bases, the J end lost 3 bases, and 10 bases lay between the germline ends. The CDR3 runs to 13 residues.

This clonotype was recorded at least ten times. The chain combines TRBV12-3 or TRBV12-4 with TRBJ2-5; tentative D call: TRBD2 (5 bases). CDR3 length: 13 residues. V gave up 0 bases and J gave up 5 bases, with 7 bases separating them. The CDR3 DNA follows: TGTGCCAGCAGTTTAGCGGGAGCGGAGACCCAGTACTTC. Its translation is CASSLAGAETQYF.

In this sample, this clonotype turned up a few times. V and J are TRBV6-4 and TRBJ2-3, with D unclear. Germline CDR1 reads MRHNA; CDR2 reads SNTAGT. V lost 1 base, J lost 4 bases, and 9 bases lay in between. This CDR3 comprises 14 residues. CDR3 protein: CASSDWAGADTQYF. CDR3 in DNA: TGTGCCAGCAGTGACTGGGCAGGAGCAGATACGCAGTATTTT.

This chain connects TRBV12-3 or TRBV12-4 to TRBJ2-1; D not resolved. The V and J ends lost 2 bases and 10 bases respectively, with 15 bases between them. This CDR3 has 14 residues. The CDR3 DNA reads as TGTGCCAGCAGTTTAAACCAAGGTGGTCACGAGCAGTTCTTC. This sequence encodes CASSLNQGGHEQFF.

This clonotype has only a few counts. This chain connects TRBV2 to TRBJ2-3; D is perhaps TRBD2 (6 bases). The germline V and J ends were trimmed by 4 bases and 0 bases, with 11 bases remaining between them. CDR1 SNHLY and CDR2 FYNNEI come from the germline V gene. The CDR3 runs to 15 residues. CDR3 sequence: CASSGLAISTDTQYF. The CDR3 region has the DNA TGTGCCAGCAGTGGTCTAGCGATCAGCACAGATACGCAGTATTTT.

This chain connects TRBV20-1 to TRBJ2-7; D is unresolved. Trimming pared 3 bases from V and 6 bases from J, leaving 15 bases between. Germline CDR1 is DFQATT and CDR2 is SNEGSKA (reference sequence). The CDR3 runs to 13 residues. In DNA, the CDR3 is TGCAGTGCTAGTACCCTGACCCCCTCCGAGCAGTACTTC. It specifies CSASTLTPSEQYF.

This clonotype appeared a few times. The rearrangement links TRBV5-1 to TRBJ2-3, with D maybe TRBD1 (5 bases). Germline V lookup: CDR1 SGHRS, CDR2 YFSETQ. V was cut by 5 bases and J by 2 bases, with 12 bases left in between. This CDR3 is built from 14 residues. The CDR3 spells CASSQRGFTDTQYF. In DNA form, the CDR3 reads TGCGCCAGCAGTCAAAGGGGATTCACAGATACGCAGTATTTT.

This chain uses TRBV5-1 with TRBJ2-5; perhaps TRBD2 as D (5 bases). The CDR3 loop spans 13 amino acids. Trimming stripped 1 base from V and 1 base from J, with 5 bases between. Germline V lookup: CDR1 SGHRS, CDR2 YFSETQ. CDR3 in DNA: TGCGCCAGCAGCTTGACTAGCCAAGAGACCCAGTACTTC. Its translation is CASSLTSQETQYF.

This clonotype was seen at least ten times. This sequence joins TRBV24-1 and TRBJ2-1; 7 nucleotides agree with TRBD1. The CDR3 sequence is 13 residues long. V was pared by 7 bases and J by 3 bases, with 2 bases of the junction left unmatched. The V gene's germline CDR1 is KGHDR and CDR2 SFDVKD. CDR3 bases: TGTGCCACCAGCTCAGGGGGCTACAATGAGCAGTTCTTC. Protein sequence: CATSSGGYNEQFF.

This chain links TRBV10-3 with TRBJ2-1, with 12 bases identical to TRBD2. The CDR3 totals 17 residues. Germline loops: CDR1 ENHRY, CDR2 SYGVKD. Losses at the gene ends were 2 bases for V and 8 bases for J; bases not matched to a gene: 10. In DNA form, the CDR3 reads TGTGCCATCAGTGAGGGACTAGCGGGACCCCAACGGGATGAGCAGTTCTTC. Translating gives CAISEGLAGPQRDEQFF.

This clonotype was detected a few times. The CDR3 sequence: CAIRDSTYNEQFF. CDR3 nucleotide sequence: TGTGCCATCAGGGACAGTACCTACAATGAGCAGTTCTTC. This rearrangement joins TRBV10-3 to TRBJ2-1; D possibly corresponds to TRBD1 (6 bases). The length of the CDR3 is 13 residues. V was pared by 6 bases and J by 2 bases, with 8 bases between. Germline CDR1 reads ENHRY; CDR2 reads SYGVKD.

This clonotype was detected only a few times. The rearrangement joins TRBV4-3 to TRBJ2-7, with 10 bases fitting TRBD1. This CDR3 contains 17 residues. V dropped 0 bases and J dropped 4; count of bases not matched to a gene: 9. The germline CDR1 and CDR2 sequences are LGHNA and YSLEER. This CDR3 reads CASSQDLYGTGAYEQYF. The CDR3 region has the DNA TGCGCCAGCAGCCAAGATTTGTACGGGACAGGGGCTTACGAGCAGTACTTC.